This is a list of T cell receptor beta chains from one sample in a study of control samples from healthy donors and cancer patients. The table came from immunoSEQ multiplex PCR; TCRdb's copy has only in-frame clones and leaves some out. This sample has under 100,000 clones; approximately 88% occur once, and the top ten carry about 10%. Input material: PBMCs. The receptor source for this set is a woman in her 50s with colorectal cancer. Each CDR3 is given with its conserved first and last residue.

TRBJ2-2,13,TRBV7-9,CASSFRDPGELFF
TRBJ1-1,13,TRBV28,CASNRVVGTEAFF
TRBJ2-3,14,TRBV30,CAWRLAGGLGTQYF
TRBJ1-1,15,TRBV28,CASSTYRGPNTEAFF
TRBJ2-5,12,TRBV10-3,CAISDREETQYF
TRBJ1-2,13,TRBV12-5,CASGLGRSDGYTF
TRBJ2-4,14,TRBV7-2,CASSLDQNKNIQYF
TRBJ1-2,14,TRBV28,CASNDPPGAYGYTF
TRBJ2-1,12,TRBV6-6,CASSPGGHEQFF
TRBJ1-2,14,TRBV19,CASSIRERNYGYTF
TRBJ1-3,17,TRBV5-1,CASSLDIGTDSGNTIYF
TRBJ2-1,16,TRBV7-2,CASSLGTIAARYEQFF
TRBJ2-3,16,TRBV6-5,CASSSQGVLGTDTQYF
TRBJ2-1,13,TRBV15,CATSRSGGIEQFF
TRBJ2-5,12,TRBV6-2/TRBV6-3,CASSIGGETQYF
TRBJ1-4,17,TRBV19,CASSRSMAGTGVEKLFF
TRBJ1-2,14,TRBV6-5,CASSYSAGSWGYTF
TRBJ1-1,13,TRBV7-2,CASSLNSNTEAFF
TRBJ1-5,16,TRBV24-1,CATSEGGGGPIEPQHF
TRBJ1-2,11,TRBV20-1,CSAWDSWGYTF
TRBJ1-5,15,TRBV19,CASKGDRAGNQPQHF
TRBJ1-5,16,TRBV12-5,CASGLLTPDSNQPQHF
TRBJ2-5,11,TRBV25-1,CASSAEETQYF
TRBJ1-5,16,TRBV7-2,CASSLEGGGTNQPQHF
TRBJ1-1,15,TRBV4-3,CASSQDWPMNTEAFF
TRBJ2-4,14,TRBV12-5,CASGLWGSKNIQYF
TRBJ2-3,15,TRBV10-2,CASSERSGGADTQYF